The 6 T cell receptor beta chains below were found in one sample sequenced in a study of blood T cell repertoires in COVID-19. The method was immunoSEQ multiplex PCR; TCRdb's version includes in-frame clones alone and lacks a portion of them. The table includes around 130,000 clones, more than 70% detected once. Sequenced material: peripheral blood. These receptors came from a human donor in a cohort sampled during active COVID-19.

This clone was observed a handful of times. The chain joins TRBV5-6 to TRBJ2-7, with 12 bases matching TRBD2. The CDR3 loop spans 17 amino acids. In germline, CDR1 is SGHDT, CDR2 YYEEEE. V lost 0 bases, J lost 4 bases, and 8 bases stayed unmatched. The CDR3 reads CASSLELAGGELYEQYF. DNA of the CDR3: TGTGCCAGCAGCTTGGAACTAGCGGGAGGTGAACTTTACGAGCAGTACTTC.

The chain is built from TRBV6-5 and TRBJ2-7; 8 bases map to TRBD1. CDR3 length: 14 amino acids. Unmatched junction bases numbered 10, after V lost 5 bases and J lost 7 bases. Per the germline V gene, CDR1 is MNHEY and CDR2 is SVGAGI. CDR3 coding DNA: TGTGCCAGCAGTATCCCAGGGGGCGCGGGAGAGCAGTACTTC. Residues: CASSIPGGAGEQYF.

This clone was observed a handful of times. This rearrangement joins TRBV2 to TRBJ1-2; TRBD1 matches at 8 bases. From germline, CDR1 is SNHLY and CDR2 FYNNEI. The CDR3 is made up of 12 amino acids. V shed 10 bases, J shed 6 bases, and the junction held 7 bases outside the gene matches. The CDR3 region is CATQQGVNGYTF. The CDR3 DNA sequence: TGTGCCACCCAACAGGGGGTGAATGGCTACACCTTC.

The genes are TRBV27 and TRBJ2-7; 7 bases match TRBD2. The germline CDR1 and CDR2 sequences are MNHEY and SMNVEV (reference sequence). There are 13 residues in the CDR3. Unmatched junction bases numbered 8, after V lost 11 bases and J lost 1 base. The CDR3: CASAAGASYEQYF. The CDR3 coding sequence is TGTGCCTCGGCGGCGGGAGCTTCCTACGAGCAGTACTTC.

The gene calls are TRBV6-4 and TRBJ2-3; TRBD2 matches 12 bases. Germline CDR1 reads MRHNA; CDR2 reads SNTAGT. After removal of 4 bases from V and 4 bases from J, the junction contained 0 bases not matched to a gene. The CDR3 runs 14 residues. The CDR3 reads CASSASGGADTQYF. The CDR3 DNA is TGTGCCAGCAGTGCTAGCGGGGGGGCAGATACGCAGTATTTT.

The CDR3 sequence is CASSKGVSYNEQFF. CDR3 nucleotide sequence: TGTGCCAGTAGTAAGGGAGTTTCCTACAATGAGCAGTTCTTC. This rearrangement joins TRBV19 to TRBJ2-1, with D perhaps matching TRBD2 (5 bases). The CDR3 consists of 14 residues. Germline CDR1 reads LNHDA; CDR2 reads SQIVND (reference sequence). Trimming removed 4 bases at V and 1 base at J, with 8 bases between.